A selection of T cell receptor beta chains follows, all from one sample in a study of Ad26.COV2.S vaccination and SARS-CoV-2 variants. Only in-frame clones appear in the TCRdb table, and some are missing; sequencing was by immunoSEQ multiplex PCR. The data contain about 350,000 clones, around nine tenths of them singletons. This specimen consisted of peripheral blood, obtained in a trial of Ad26.COV2.S vaccine versus placebo. Every receptor here comes from a person between 18 and 60 years old who received the Ad26.COV2.S COVID-19 vaccine or a placebo. Each CDR3 is given with its conserved first and last residue. Each record gives: CDR3 DNA, CDR3 protein, clone size, D gene, J gene, V gene. The D gene is left open where the match is weak. Size is stated for part of the rows, as once, few or many counts, or as a class when the clone is expanded.

CDR3nt: TGTGCCAGCAGCTTAGCAATTGGCCCTCACACTGAAGCTTTCTTT; CDR3aa: CASSLAIGPHTEAFF; abundance: NA; d_gene: NA; j_gene: TRBJ1-1; v_gene: TRBV7-6
CDR3nt: TGTGCCAGTAGTATGGGACCTCGCGCTAATTCACCCCTCCACTTT; CDR3aa: CASSMGPRANSPLHF; abundance: NA; d_gene: NA; j_gene: TRBJ1-6; v_gene: TRBV19
CDR3nt: TGTGCCAGCAGCGTAGTGGGACGGAACACTGAAGCTTTCTTT; CDR3aa: CASSVVGRNTEAFF; abundance: once; d_gene: NA; j_gene: TRBJ1-1; v_gene: TRBV9
CDR3nt: TGTGCCAGCAGCTTGACTAGCTCCTACAATGAGCAGTTCTTC; CDR3aa: CASSLTSSYNEQFF; abundance: NA; d_gene: NA; j_gene: TRBJ2-1; v_gene: TRBV7-9
CDR3nt: TGTGCCAGCAGCCCACTGCTTCCCGGGACTAGCGGGAGAACAGATACGCAGTATTTT; CDR3aa: CASSPLLPGTSGRTDTQYF; abundance: NA; d_gene: TRBD2; j_gene: TRBJ2-3; v_gene: TRBV7-9
CDR3nt: TGTGCCAGCAGTTCGGGAGGGAGGGAGGAGACCCAGTACTTC; CDR3aa: CASSSGGREETQYF; abundance: NA; d_gene: TRBD2; j_gene: TRBJ2-5; v_gene: TRBV28
CDR3nt: TGTGCCAGCAGCCCCCCCCCGCGGGAGGCCAATGAGCAGTTCTTC; CDR3aa: CASSPPPREANEQFF; abundance: NA; d_gene: TRBD2; j_gene: TRBJ2-1; v_gene: TRBV9
CDR3nt: TGTGCCAGCAGCCCGCTCAAGGGCACAGATACGCAGTATTTT; CDR3aa: CASSPLKGTDTQYF; abundance: NA; d_gene: NA; j_gene: TRBJ2-3; v_gene: TRBV11-2
CDR3nt: TGTGCCAGCAGCTTTCGGGGGATGAACACTGAAGCTTTCTTT; CDR3aa: CASSFRGMNTEAFF; abundance: once; d_gene: NA; j_gene: TRBJ1-1; v_gene: TRBV5-8
CDR3nt: TGTGCCAGCAGCCAAGATCGAGCTACGAATGAGCAGTTCTTC; CDR3aa: CASSQDRATNEQFF; abundance: NA; d_gene: NA; j_gene: TRBJ2-1; v_gene: TRBV4-2
CDR3nt: TGCAGCGTTGACCCAGGGCAAGCCCTCGATGAGCAGTTCTTC; CDR3aa: CSVDPGQALDEQFF; abundance: NA; d_gene: NA; j_gene: TRBJ2-1; v_gene: TRBV29-1
CDR3nt: TGCGCCAGCAGCTTGGTTCCCGGGACAGACTCCTACGAGCAGTACTTC; CDR3aa: CASSLVPGTDSYEQYF; abundance: NA; d_gene: TRBD1; j_gene: TRBJ2-7; v_gene: TRBV5-1
CDR3nt: TGTGCCATCAGTGATATAACAGGGGGCTTCATGAACACTGAAGCTTTCTTT; CDR3aa: CAISDITGGFMNTEAFF; abundance: NA; d_gene: TRBD1; j_gene: TRBJ1-1; v_gene: TRBV10-3
CDR3nt: TGTGCCAGCAGTGCGGGACGTTCGAGACGGGAGCAGTACTTC; CDR3aa: CASSAGRSRREQYF; abundance: NA; d_gene: NA; j_gene: TRBJ2-7; v_gene: TRBV27
CDR3nt: TGCGCCAGCAGGCTGGAGGGGAGCACAGATACGCAGTATTTT; CDR3aa: CASRLEGSTDTQYF; abundance: NA; d_gene: NA; j_gene: TRBJ2-3; v_gene: TRBV5-1
CDR3nt: TGCAGTGCTAGTCGCGGACAGCCGAACTATGGCTACACCTTC; CDR3aa: CSASRGQPNYGYTF; abundance: NA; d_gene: NA; j_gene: TRBJ1-2; v_gene: TRBV20-1
CDR3nt: TGTGCCAGCAGCACAAAAAGCGGGAGTGGAACAGATACGCAGTATTTT; CDR3aa: CASSTKSGSGTDTQYF; abundance: NA; d_gene: TRBD2; j_gene: TRBJ2-3; v_gene: TRBV7-2
CDR3nt: TGTGCCAGCAGCAAACTAGCTAGGGAGCAGTTCTTC; CDR3aa: CASSKLAREQFF; abundance: few; d_gene: NA; j_gene: TRBJ2-1; v_gene: TRBV28
CDR3nt: TGTGCCAGCAGCTTGGTCGGGGCCCCTAGCTCTGGAAACACCATATATTTT; CDR3aa: CASSLVGAPSSGNTIYF; abundance: once; d_gene: NA; j_gene: TRBJ1-3; v_gene: TRBV5-4
CDR3nt: TGTGCCAGCAGCCCTACCTGGGCCCGTGTGAGCGAGCAGTACTTC; CDR3aa: CASSPTWARVSEQYF; abundance: NA; d_gene: NA; j_gene: TRBJ2-7; v_gene: TRBV7-2
CDR3nt: TGCGCCAGCAGCGGAAGGGGTCTGAACAATGAGCAGTTCTTC; CDR3aa: CASSGRGLNNEQFF; abundance: NA; d_gene: NA; j_gene: TRBJ2-1; v_gene: TRBV10-2
CDR3nt: TGTGCCAGTAGTATAGGGACAGTGAACACTGAAGCTTTCTTT; CDR3aa: CASSIGTVNTEAFF; abundance: NA; d_gene: NA; j_gene: TRBJ1-1; v_gene: TRBV19
CDR3nt: TGTGCCAGTAGTATATTGCCAGTCTTCGGTAATGAAAAACTGTTTTTT; CDR3aa: CASSILPVFGNEKLFF; abundance: NA; d_gene: NA; j_gene: TRBJ1-4; v_gene: TRBV19
CDR3nt: TGTGCCAGTAGTTATCGGGATAATGAAAAACTGTTTTTT; CDR3aa: CASSYRDNEKLFF; abundance: NA; d_gene: NA; j_gene: TRBJ1-4; v_gene: TRBV19
CDR3nt: TGTGCCAGTAGTACCCGGGACAGGGGGCATTACCGTGGCTACACCTTC; CDR3aa: CASSTRDRGHYRGYTF; abundance: NA; d_gene: TRBD1; j_gene: TRBJ1-2; v_gene: TRBV19
CDR3nt: TGTGCCAGCAGTCGCCGGGCCGGACAGGCGGGGAACACTGAAGCTTTCTTT; CDR3aa: CASSRRAGQAGNTEAFF; abundance: once; d_gene: TRBD1; j_gene: TRBJ1-1; v_gene: TRBV27
CDR3nt: TGCGCCAGCAGCCAAGGGTCCAGGGGAACTGGCTACACCTTC; CDR3aa: CASSQGSRGTGYTF; abundance: NA; d_gene: NA; j_gene: TRBJ1-2; v_gene: TRBV4-3
CDR3nt: TGTGCCTGGAGTGTACTGAACAGGGGGAATTCACCCCTCCACTTT; CDR3aa: CAWSVLNRGNSPLHF; abundance: NA; d_gene: TRBD1; j_gene: TRBJ1-6; v_gene: TRBV30
CDR3nt: TGTGCCAGCAGCTCTATCGGGGACACTGAAGCTTTCTTT; CDR3aa: CASSSIGDTEAFF; abundance: NA; d_gene: NA; j_gene: TRBJ1-1; v_gene: TRBV7-2
CDR3nt: TGTGCCTGGAGAGCAGGGGGGACCTACGAGCAGTACTTC; CDR3aa: CAWRAGGTYEQYF; abundance: NA; d_gene: NA; j_gene: TRBJ2-7; v_gene: TRBV30
CDR3nt: TGTGCCAGCAGGATAGGGGGGGGAAACACTGAAGCTTTCTTT; CDR3aa: CASRIGGGNTEAFF; abundance: NA; d_gene: NA; j_gene: TRBJ1-1; v_gene: TRBV28
CDR3nt: TGTGCCAGTACTATCACGGGGGCCCCGGGGGATACGCAGTATTTT; CDR3aa: CASTITGAPGDTQYF; abundance: NA; d_gene: NA; j_gene: TRBJ2-3; v_gene: TRBV6-4
CDR3nt: TGTGCCAGCAGTGAAGCGCGTGGGGGAGGCATATATTTT; CDR3aa: CASSEARGGGIYF; abundance: NA; d_gene: NA; j_gene: TRBJ1-3; v_gene: TRBV2
CDR3nt: TGTGCCAGCAGCCCGAACGGCAATGAGCAGTTCTTC; CDR3aa: CASSPNGNEQFF; abundance: NA; d_gene: NA; j_gene: TRBJ2-1; v_gene: TRBV7-3
CDR3nt: TGCGCCAGCAGTCAAATAGGGGGACTAGGAGGGTATCGGACAGATACGCAGTATTTT; CDR3aa: CASSQIGGLGGYRTDTQYF; abundance: NA; d_gene: TRBD2; j_gene: TRBJ2-3; v_gene: TRBV23-1
CDR3nt: TGTGCCAGCAGCCACCAAACTAGGAATGAGCAGTTCTTC; CDR3aa: CASSHQTRNEQFF; abundance: once; d_gene: NA; j_gene: TRBJ2-1; v_gene: TRBV9
CDR3nt: TGTGCCAGCAGTTGGGGGTTGCGGGATGGCTTCGAGCAGTACTTC; CDR3aa: CASSWGLRDGFEQYF; abundance: NA; d_gene: NA; j_gene: TRBJ2-7; v_gene: TRBV28
CDR3nt: TGCAGCGTCATTGCCTGGGACTACATGGAGACCCAGTACTTC; CDR3aa: CSVIAWDYMETQYF; abundance: NA; d_gene: TRBD2; j_gene: TRBJ2-5; v_gene: TRBV29-1
CDR3nt: TGCGCCAGCAGCCGCGAATTAGCGGGAGTCTTCTACGAGCAGTACTTC; CDR3aa: CASSRELAGVFYEQYF; abundance: NA; d_gene: TRBD2; j_gene: TRBJ2-7; v_gene: TRBV4-3
CDR3nt: TGTGCCGTGTCGGCCTCGGCCGGCTACACCTTC; CDR3aa: CAVSASAGYTF; abundance: NA; d_gene: NA; j_gene: TRBJ1-2; v_gene: TRBV25-1
CDR3nt: TGTGCCAGCAGCTCCAAGGGAGGGACGAACACTGAAGCTTTCTTT; CDR3aa: CASSSKGGTNTEAFF; abundance: NA; d_gene: NA; j_gene: TRBJ1-1; v_gene: TRBV7-8
CDR3nt: TGCGCCAGCAGCTTGGAGCGGACAGGGGTACACGAGCAGTACTTC; CDR3aa: CASSLERTGVHEQYF; abundance: NA; d_gene: TRBD1; j_gene: TRBJ2-7; v_gene: TRBV5-1
CDR3nt: TGTGCCAGCAGTGAAATCCCCCTCTGGACCAAGAACACTGAAGCTTTCTTT; CDR3aa: CASSEIPLWTKNTEAFF; abundance: NA; d_gene: NA; j_gene: TRBJ1-1; v_gene: TRBV6-1
CDR3nt: TGTGCCAGCAGCTCCTCTAGCTTAAGCACAGATACGCAGTATTTT; CDR3aa: CASSSSSLSTDTQYF; abundance: NA; d_gene: NA; j_gene: TRBJ2-3; v_gene: TRBV7-6
CDR3nt: TGTGCCAGCAGCTTAGTTTGGGGGTGGACTGAAGCTTTCTTT; CDR3aa: CASSLVWGWTEAFF; abundance: few; d_gene: NA; j_gene: TRBJ1-1; v_gene: TRBV7-2
CDR3nt: TGCGCCAGCAGCCTACCCCCCGGATGGGACCAGCCCTACAATGAGCAGTTCTTC; CDR3aa: CASSLPPGWDQPYNEQFF; abundance: NA; d_gene: NA; j_gene: TRBJ2-1; v_gene: TRBV4-1
CDR3nt: TGTGCCAGCAGCCAAACCGGAGGGGGAAGGAATCAGCCCCAGCATTTT; CDR3aa: CASSQTGGGRNQPQHF; abundance: NA; d_gene: NA; j_gene: TRBJ1-5; v_gene: TRBV3-1/TRBV3-2
CDR3nt: TGTGCCAGCAGCCCCGGGACAGCTTTATTCTCTGGGGCCAACGTCCTGACTTTC; CDR3aa: CASSPGTALFSGANVLTF; abundance: NA; d_gene: TRBD1; j_gene: TRBJ2-6; v_gene: TRBV5-4
CDR3nt: TGTGCCAGCAGTTACGAGGGGGACACTGAAGCTTTCTTT; CDR3aa: CASSYEGDTEAFF; abundance: NA; d_gene: NA; j_gene: TRBJ1-1; v_gene: TRBV6-2/TRBV6-3
CDR3nt: TGTGCCAGCAGGGGTTTTTCGGACAGGGTACCGAACACCGGGGAGCTGTTTTTT; CDR3aa: CASRGFSDRVPNTGELFF; abundance: NA; d_gene: TRBD1; j_gene: TRBJ2-2; v_gene: TRBV11-2